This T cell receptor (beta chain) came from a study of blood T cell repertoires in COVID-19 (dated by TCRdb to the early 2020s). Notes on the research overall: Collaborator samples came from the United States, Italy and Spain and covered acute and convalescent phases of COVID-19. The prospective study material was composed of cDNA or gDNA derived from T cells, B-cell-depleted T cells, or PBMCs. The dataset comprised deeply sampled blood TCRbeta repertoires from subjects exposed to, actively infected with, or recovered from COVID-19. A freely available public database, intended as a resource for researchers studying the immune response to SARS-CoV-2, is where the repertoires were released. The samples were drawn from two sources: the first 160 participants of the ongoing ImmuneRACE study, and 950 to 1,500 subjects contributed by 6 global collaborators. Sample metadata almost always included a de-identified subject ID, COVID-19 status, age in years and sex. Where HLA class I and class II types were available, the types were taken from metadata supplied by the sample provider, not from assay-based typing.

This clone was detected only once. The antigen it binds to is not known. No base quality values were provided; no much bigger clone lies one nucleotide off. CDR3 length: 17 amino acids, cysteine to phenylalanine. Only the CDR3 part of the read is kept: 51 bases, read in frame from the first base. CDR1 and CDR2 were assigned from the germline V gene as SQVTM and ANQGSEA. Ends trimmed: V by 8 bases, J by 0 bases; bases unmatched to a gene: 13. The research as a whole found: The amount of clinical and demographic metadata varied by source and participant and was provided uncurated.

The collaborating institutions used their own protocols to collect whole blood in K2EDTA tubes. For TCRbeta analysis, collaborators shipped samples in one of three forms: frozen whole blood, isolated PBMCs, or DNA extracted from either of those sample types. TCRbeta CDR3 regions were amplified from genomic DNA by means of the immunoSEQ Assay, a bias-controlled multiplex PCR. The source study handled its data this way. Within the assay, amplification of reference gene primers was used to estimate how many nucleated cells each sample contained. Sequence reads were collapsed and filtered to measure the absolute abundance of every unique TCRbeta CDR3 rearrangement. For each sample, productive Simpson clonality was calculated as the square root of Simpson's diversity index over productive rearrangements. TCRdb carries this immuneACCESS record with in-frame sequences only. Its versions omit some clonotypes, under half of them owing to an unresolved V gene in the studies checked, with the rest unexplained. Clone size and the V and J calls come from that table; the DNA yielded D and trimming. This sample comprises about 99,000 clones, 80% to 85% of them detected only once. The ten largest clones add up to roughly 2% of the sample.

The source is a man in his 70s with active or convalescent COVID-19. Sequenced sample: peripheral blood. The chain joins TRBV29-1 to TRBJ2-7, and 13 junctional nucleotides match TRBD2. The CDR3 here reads CSPGPGLAGASSYEQYF. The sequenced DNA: TGCAGCCCAGGGCCCGGACTAGCGGGGGCAAGCTCCTACGAGCAGTACTTC.